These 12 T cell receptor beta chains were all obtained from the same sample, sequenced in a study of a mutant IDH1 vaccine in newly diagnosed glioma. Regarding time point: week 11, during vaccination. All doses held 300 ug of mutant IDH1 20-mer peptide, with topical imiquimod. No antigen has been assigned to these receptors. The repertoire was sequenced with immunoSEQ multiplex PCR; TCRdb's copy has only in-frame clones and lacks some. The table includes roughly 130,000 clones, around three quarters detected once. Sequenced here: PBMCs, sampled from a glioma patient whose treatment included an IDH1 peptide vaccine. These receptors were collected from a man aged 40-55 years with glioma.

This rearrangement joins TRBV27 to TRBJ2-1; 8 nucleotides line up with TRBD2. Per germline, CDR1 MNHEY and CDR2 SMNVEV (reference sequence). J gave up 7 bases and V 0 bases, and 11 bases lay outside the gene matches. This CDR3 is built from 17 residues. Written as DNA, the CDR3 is TGTGCCAGCAGTTTATCGGTTCCGGGACTAGAGGGGAATGAGCAGTTCTTC. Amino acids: CASSLSVPGLEGNEQFF.

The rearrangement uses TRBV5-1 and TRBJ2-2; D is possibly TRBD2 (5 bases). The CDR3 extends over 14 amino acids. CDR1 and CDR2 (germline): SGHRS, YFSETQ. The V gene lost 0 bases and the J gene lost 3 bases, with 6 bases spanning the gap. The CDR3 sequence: CASSLDGDTGELFF. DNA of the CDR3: TGCGCCAGCAGCTTGGACGGGGACACCGGGGAGCTGTTTTTT.

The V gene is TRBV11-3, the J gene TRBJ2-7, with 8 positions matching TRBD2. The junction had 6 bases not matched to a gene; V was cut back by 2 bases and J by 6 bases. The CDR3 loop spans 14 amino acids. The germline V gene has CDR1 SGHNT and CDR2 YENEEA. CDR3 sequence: CASSLNAGGSEQYF. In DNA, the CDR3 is TGTGCCAGCAGCTTAAATGCGGGAGGATCCGAGCAGTACTTC.

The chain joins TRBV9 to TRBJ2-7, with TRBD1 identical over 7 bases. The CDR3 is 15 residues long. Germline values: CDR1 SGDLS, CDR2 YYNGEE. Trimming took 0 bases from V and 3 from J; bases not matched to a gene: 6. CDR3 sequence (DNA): TGTGCCAGCAGCGTAGTGGCAGGGGGTTTCTACGAGCAGTACTTC. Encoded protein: CASSVVAGGFYEQYF.

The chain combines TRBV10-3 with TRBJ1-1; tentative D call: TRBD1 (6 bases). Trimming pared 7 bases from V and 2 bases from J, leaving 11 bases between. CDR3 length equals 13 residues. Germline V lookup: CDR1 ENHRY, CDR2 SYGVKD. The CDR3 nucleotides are TGTGCCATCATCCAGGACAGCAACACTGAAGCTTTCTTT. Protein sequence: CAIIQDSNTEAFF.

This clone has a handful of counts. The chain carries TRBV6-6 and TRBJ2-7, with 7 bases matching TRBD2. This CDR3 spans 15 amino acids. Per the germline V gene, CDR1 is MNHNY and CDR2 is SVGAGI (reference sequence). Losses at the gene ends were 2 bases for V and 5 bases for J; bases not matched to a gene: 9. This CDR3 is CASSYPSAGVHEQYF. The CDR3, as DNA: TGTGCCAGCAGTTACCCTTCGGCGGGGGTCCACGAGCAGTACTTC.

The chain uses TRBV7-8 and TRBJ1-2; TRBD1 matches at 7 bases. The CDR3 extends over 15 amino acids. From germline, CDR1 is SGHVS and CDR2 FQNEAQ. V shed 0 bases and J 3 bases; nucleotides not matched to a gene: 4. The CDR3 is CASSLATTGDYGYTF. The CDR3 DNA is TGTGCCAGCAGCTTAGCGACAACAGGGGACTATGGCTACACCTTC.

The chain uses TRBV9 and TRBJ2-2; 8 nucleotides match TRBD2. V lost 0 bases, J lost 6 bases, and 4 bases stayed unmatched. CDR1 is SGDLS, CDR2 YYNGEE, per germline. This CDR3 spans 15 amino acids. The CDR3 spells CASSVVGAGAGELFF. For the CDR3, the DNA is TGTGCCAGCAGCGTAGTGGGAGCGGGGGCCGGGGAGCTGTTTTTT.

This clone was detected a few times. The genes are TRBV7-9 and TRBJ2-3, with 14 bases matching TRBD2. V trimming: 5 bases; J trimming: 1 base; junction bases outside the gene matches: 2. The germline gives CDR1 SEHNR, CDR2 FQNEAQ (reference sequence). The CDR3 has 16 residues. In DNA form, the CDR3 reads TGTGCCAGCAGCGCGGGACTAGCGGGAGGCACAGATACGCAGTATTTT. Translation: CASSAGLAGGTDTQYF.

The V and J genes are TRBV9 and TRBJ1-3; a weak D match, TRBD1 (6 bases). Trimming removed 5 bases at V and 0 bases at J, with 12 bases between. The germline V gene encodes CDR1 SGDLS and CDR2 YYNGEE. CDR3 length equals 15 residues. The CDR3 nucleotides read TGTGCCAGCAGTCCGGGACACCTCTCTGGAAACACCATATATTTT. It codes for CASSPGHLSGNTIYF.

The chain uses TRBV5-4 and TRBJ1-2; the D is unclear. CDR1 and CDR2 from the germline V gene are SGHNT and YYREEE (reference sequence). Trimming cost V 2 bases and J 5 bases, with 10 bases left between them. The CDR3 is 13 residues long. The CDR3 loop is CASSFPAGYGYTF. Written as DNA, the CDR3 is TGTGCCAGCAGCTTTCCAGCTGGGTATGGCTACACCTTC.

The CDR3 nucleotides read TGTGCCAGCAGGGGGAGTGACAATCAGCCCCAGCATTTT. It encodes CASRGSDNQPQHF. The rearrangement uses TRBV6-6 and TRBJ1-5; D ambiguous. From germline, CDR1 is MNHNY and CDR2 SVGAGI (reference sequence). The CDR3 is 13 residues long. Trimming cost V 6 bases and J 3 bases, with 9 bases left between them.